Sequencing of this T cell receptor beta chain was carried out in a study of cytomegalovirus exposure and HLA in healthy donors. Study-wide context: Earlier sequencing of about 200 million T cells yielded 100 million to 120 million unique TCR beta sequences.

Germline V gene sequence: CDR1 SGHRS, CDR2 YFSETQ. The CDR3 has 14 residues. PCR used 60 Vbeta primers and 13 Jbeta primers. The data were produced by immunoSEQ multiplex PCR, yet TCRdb's version contains in-frame clones alone and is incomplete. The sample has nearly 110,000 clones, roughly 76% seen once. This clone was counted between two and nine times. One end of the junction does not line up with germline, which may come from a read error. The sample comprised PBMCs. The rearrangement uses TRBV5-1 and TRBJ2-3; perhaps TRBD1 as D (6 bases). This clonotype originated in a woman aged 45-65 years in good health and CMV-seropositive. The CDR3 spells CASSPGLQGSVGLF. The CDR3 bases are TGCGCCAGCAGCCCGGGATTACAGGGTTCAGTTGGTCTCTTT.